Shown below are 27 T cell receptor beta chains from a single sample sequenced in a study of tissue T cells after allogeneic stem cell transplantation. Repertoires were generated with immunoSEQ multiplex PCR, while TCRdb's copy carries only in-frame clones and drops some. Among roughly 5,400 clones listed, roughly 40% were seen once. Documented time point: mouse harvest day 14 after allogeneic transplant. Each mouse received 10^7 T-cell-depleted marrow cells plus 10^6 splenic CD5+ T cells by tail vein. Sequencing was performed on gut tissue. The receptors were sampled from a female BALB/c mouse given C57BL/6 T cells with graft-versus-host disease after an allogeneic hematopoietic cell transplant.

On this clone itself: Mouse gene names and germline throughout. The read terminates 1 residue ahead of where the CDR3 ends, so the germline J gene completes it. The genes are TRBV26 and TRBJ2-2, with 12 bases aligning to TRBD2. The germline V gene encodes CDR1 KGHPV and CDR2 FQNQEV (reference sequence). The CDR3 runs 16 residues. Trimming cost V 5 bases and J 0 bases; bases outside gene matches: 1. This chain's CDR3 is CASSGLGGSNTGQLYF. The sequenced CDR3 bases are TGTGCCAGCAGTGGACTGGGGGGGTCAAACACCGGGCAGCTCTAC.

In the case of this clone: Any gene name here is a mouse gene name. The read stops 1 residue short of the end of the CDR3; the missing end is completed from the germline J gene. The chain employs TRBV20 and TRBJ2-1, with 10 bases matching TRBD2. J lost 0 bases, V lost 0 bases, and 8 bases had no gene match. This CDR3 is 18 amino acids long. CDR1 is GFQATS, CDR2 STVNSAI, per germline. CDR3 DNA, as far as it was read: TGTGGTGCTAGGGAAGAAGGACTGGGGGCCCTTAACTATGCTGAGCAGTTC. Its protein product is CGAREEGLGALNYAEQF. In full, the CDR3 reads CGAREEGLGALNYAEQFF. The whole variable domain, remainder taken from reference TRBV20 and TRBJ2-1, is GALVYQYPRRTICKSGTSMRMECQAVGFQATSVAWYRQSPQKTFELIALSTVNSAIKYEQNFTQEKFPISHPNLSFSSMTVLNAYLEDRGLYLCGAREEGLGALNYAEQFFGPGTRLTVL.

Comments on this clone: The gene names given are mouse names. The CDR3 extends 1 residue past the end of the read, so its final part is completed from the germline J gene. This chain links TRBV12-2 with TRBJ2-5, with 7 bases that match TRBD1. V lost 4 bases to trimming and J lost 0 bases; unmatched junction nucleotides: 3. The CDR3 sequence is 14 residues long. The germline CDR1 and CDR2 sequences are SGHLS and HYDKME. The sequenced CDR3 bases are TGTGCCAGCTCCCGCAGGGGGAACCAAGACACCCAGTAC. It translates to CASSRRGNQDTQY. The whole CDR3 region reads CASSRRGNQDTQYF.

Comment on this clone: Gene names are mouse gene names. The DNA ends 1 residue before the CDR3 does, and the rest of the CDR3 is filled in from the germline J gene. This sequence joins TRBV20 and TRBJ2-1, with D possibly TRBD2 on 7 matching bases. V shed 1 base and J shed 4 bases, with 17 bases lying between them. This CDR3 is 16 amino acids long. CDR1 and CDR2 (germline): GFQATS, STVNSAI. The CDR3 bases that were read are TGTGGTGCTAGGGTATGGGGGGCGATAGGGTATGCTGAGCAGTTC. Protein: CGARVWGAIGYAEQF. The full CDR3 reads CGARVWGAIGYAEQFF.

The sample holds a few counts of this clone. Gene names and germline match the mouse. The read gets to within 1 residue of the CDR3 end, and the germline J gene fills in the rest. The V and J genes are TRBV26 and TRBJ2-4; a weak D match, TRBD1 (6 bases). Germline CDR1 KGHPV, CDR2 FQNQEV (reference sequence). Trimming took off 4 bases at V and 5 bases at J, with 10 bases between the two ends. The CDR3 has 13 amino acids. Partial CDR3 DNA: TGTGCCAGCAGTCGCCGGGACACAAACACCTTGTAC. Translating it yields CASSRRDTNTLY. The entire CDR3 reads CASSRRDTNTLYF.

Comments on this clone: These gene names are mouse names. The read finishes 1 residue shy of the CDR3 end, and the germline J gene is used to complete it. V gene TRBV29 combines with J gene TRBJ2-4; 7 positions agree with TRBD1. The CDR3 is made up of 13 amino acids. Germline CDR1 is MSHET and CDR2 is SYDVDS. V was clipped by 5 bases and J by 5 bases; unmatched bases: 4. CDR3: CASSRGQINTLYF. The DNA read from the CDR3 is TGTGCTAGCAGTAGGGGACAGATAAACACCTTGTAC.

There are a few counts of this clone. Germline and genes: mouse. The observed sequence ends 1 residue before the CDR3 terminus, with the missing tail filled in from the germline J gene. The V and J genes are TRBV26 and TRBJ1-5; unclear D gene. Germline V gives CDR1 KGHPV, CDR2 FQNQEV (reference sequence). The CDR3 length is 12 residues. The germline V and J ends were trimmed by 4 bases and 4 bases, with 5 bases remaining between them. Incomplete CDR3 DNA: TGTGCCAGCAGTCAGACAAACCAGGCTCCGCTT. It specifies CASSQTNQAPL. The CDR3 in full is CASSQTNQAPLF.

Comment on this clone: Gene and germline names: mouse. Sequencing ends 1 residue short of the CDR3 end; the germline J gene provides the rest. The same CDR3 is also encoded by other DNA sequences in this sample. The chain employs TRBV26 and TRBJ1-2; possibly TRBD1 for D (6 bases). The CDR3 runs to 13 residues. The germline V and J ends were trimmed by 3 bases and 2 bases, with 7 bases remaining between them. CDR1 KGHPV and CDR2 FQNQEV come from the germline V gene (reference sequence). This CDR3 is CASSLGQNSDYTF. The DNA read from the CDR3 is TGTGCCAGCAGTCTTGGACAGAACTCCGACTACACC.

On this clone: The gene names here belong to mouse. The read ends 1 residue shy of where the CDR3 ends; the end is completed using the germline J gene. The chain joins TRBV3 to TRBJ1-4; TRBD1 aligns across 10 bases. The junction had 3 bases not matched to a gene; V was cut back by 5 bases and J by 3 bases. The CDR3 spans 15 residues. Per germline, CDR1 SNHLY and CDR2 FYNGKV (reference sequence). CDR3 region: CASSPGQGTNERLFF. Incomplete CDR3 DNA: TGTGCCAGCAGCCCGGGACAGGGGACCAACGAAAGATTATTT.

About this clone: Germline and genes here are mouse. The missing CDR3 end, 1 residue past where the read stops, is filled in from the germline J gene. This chain connects TRBV26 to TRBJ2-2; a weak D match, TRBD1 (6 bases). Trimming pared 4 bases from V and 1 base from J, leaving 10 bases between. Germline V CDR1 and CDR2: KGHPV, FQNQEV (reference sequence). The length of the CDR3 is 15 residues. The DNA read from the CDR3 is TGTGCCAGCAGTCCTCCGGGACAAAACACCGGGCAGCTCTAC. Translation gives CASSPPGQNTGQLY. The whole CDR3 protein reads CASSPPGQNTGQLYF.

This clone has only a few counts. All gene names here are mouse names. CDR3 DNA, as far as it was read: TGTGCAAGCAGCTTACTTGGACAGACCAACGAAAGATTATTT. Translating gives CASSLLGQTNERLF. The whole CDR3 is CASSLLGQTNERLFF. This chain uses TRBV16 with TRBJ1-4; tentatively, D is TRBD1 (6 bases). The read terminates 1 residue ahead of where the CDR3 ends, so the germline J gene completes it. The V end lost 2 bases, the J end lost 3 bases, and 10 bases lay between the germline ends. CDR3 size: 15 residues. Germline V gene lookup returns CDR1 SGHSA and CDR2 FRNQAP.

Note on this clone: The germline and genes are mouse ones. The read stops 1 residue short of the end of the CDR3; the missing end is completed from the germline J gene. The rearrangement joins TRBV31 to TRBJ1-4; D gene unclear. The CDR3 has 15 amino acids. Germline CDR1 GKSSPN, CDR2 SITVG. Trimming took 0 bases from V and 1 from J, leaving 9 bases between them. The covered CDR3 bases are TGTGCCTGGAGTCTCCGGGGAGATTCCAACGAAAGATTATTT. Residues: CAWSLRGDSNERLF. The full CDR3 reads CAWSLRGDSNERLFF.

Only a few counts were recorded for this clone. Gene names are mouse gene names. The part of the CDR3 DNA that was read is TGTGCCAGCAGCCATCTGGGGGCCTATGAACAGTAC. Its protein is CASSHLGAYEQY. The entire CDR3 reads CASSHLGAYEQYF. The V gene is TRBV5, the J gene TRBJ2-7; the match to TRBD2 covers 7 bases. The CDR3 goes on 1 residue after the read ends, and that part is filled in from the germline J gene. The CDR3 sequence is 13 residues long. Germline CDR1 and CDR2: LGHNA and YNLKQL (reference sequence). Trimming removed 3 bases from V and 2 bases from J; junction bases left unmatched: 1.

Comments on this clone: Gene names and germline match the mouse. The read halts 1 residue ahead of the CDR3 end, with the missing end drawn from the germline J gene. The chain couples TRBV24 to TRBJ2-3; 7 bases align to TRBD2. The V gene end was trimmed by 4 bases and the J gene end by 0 bases; junction bases not matched to a gene: 7. CDR1 and CDR2 (germline): KGHTA, FRNEEI. This CDR3 comprises 16 residues. CDR3 DNA (partial): TGTGCCAGCAGTCCTCTGGGGGTTTCTAGTGCAGAAACGCTGTAT. As protein: CASSPLGVSSAETLY. The full CDR3 reads CASSPLGVSSAETLYF.

As concerns this clone: Gene names and germline refer to mouse. Sequencing ends 1 residue short of the CDR3 end; the germline J gene provides the rest. The chain links TRBV26 to TRBJ2-4; D is unclear. Germline V gives CDR1 KGHPV, CDR2 FQNQEV (reference sequence). V was cut by 2 bases and J by 5 bases, with 8 bases left in between. The CDR3 contains 13 residues. Partial CDR3 DNA: TGTGCCAGCAGTCTGCCGGGTTTAAACACCTTGTAC. Residues: CASSLPGLNTLY. The whole CDR3 reads CASSLPGLNTLYF.

Concerning this clone: The gene names given are mouse names. The CDR3 extends 1 residue past the end of the read, so its final part is completed from the germline J gene. V usage is TRBV12-1 and J usage is TRBJ1-3; D might be TRBD1 (5 bases). V was shortened by 4 bases and J by 0 bases, with 12 bases between the two germline ends. The CDR3 extends over 15 amino acids. Germline CDR1 is SGHSN and CDR2 is HYEKVE. The CDR3: CASSPQGPSGNTLYF. The CDR3 DNA, read in part, is TGTGCCAGCTCGCCTCAGGGCCCTTCTGGAAATACGCTCTAT.

On this clone itself: Mouse germline and gene names are used. The CDR3 end is not reached by the read, which stops 1 residue before it; the germline J gene fills it in. The V call is TRBV17, the J call TRBJ2-5, with 13 bases lining up with TRBD2. Germline V gene data show CDR1 as MNHDT and CDR2 as YYDKIL. The J segment lost 0 bases and the V segment lost 6 bases, leaving 3 bases of the junction unmatched. CDR3 length: 16 amino acids. CDR3 DNA (partial): TGTGCTAGCAGCCGGGACTGGGGGGGGAACCAAGACACCCAGTAC. This translates into CASSRDWGGNQDTQY. The whole CDR3 is CASSRDWGGNQDTQYF.

To note about this clone: Gene names are mouse gene names. The covered CDR3 bases are TGTGCCAGCAGCCTTACAGGGAGGGGGGCAGAAACGCTGTAT. Translating it yields CASSLTGRGAETLY. The full CDR3 protein reads CASSLTGRGAETLYF. The rearrangement joins TRBV19 to TRBJ2-3; a weak D match, TRBD1 (6 bases). The read comes to an end 1 residue before the CDR3 does, leaving the germline J gene to fill in the end. In germline, CDR1 is FNHDT, CDR2 SITEND (reference sequence). This CDR3 has 15 amino acids. Trimming pared 5 bases from V and 3 bases from J, leaving 16 bases between. Full variable domain (missing parts from reference TRBV19 and TRBJ2-3): GGIITQTPKFLIGQEGQKLTLKCQQNFNHDTMYWYRQDSGKGLRLIYYSITENDLQKGDLSEGYDASREKKSSFSLTVTSAQKNEMAVFLCASSLTGRGAETLYFGSGTRLTVL.

By share of the sample, this clone is medium-sized (0.01 to 0.1%). Gene names denote mouse genes. The CDR3 goes on 1 residue after the read ends, and that part is filled in from the germline J gene. V gene TRBV23 combines with J gene TRBJ1-4; TRBD1, the D gene given by the table, was not confirmed from the DNA. The germline CDR1 and CDR2 sequences are KGHTA and FQNQQP. This CDR3 has 14 residues. CDR3 DNA, as far as it was read: TGCTCCAGCAGTTCGGGACAGGGCAACGAAAGATTATTT. It is translated as CSSSSGQGNERLF. The entire CDR3 is CSSSSGQGNERLFF. Filled out from reference TRBV23 and TRBJ1-4, the complete variable domain reads DAAVTQKPRYLIKMKGQEAEMKCIPEKGHTAVFWYQQKQSKELKFLIYFQNQQPLDQIDMVKERFSAVCPSSSLCSLGIRTCEAEDSALYLCSSSSGQGNERLFFGHGTKLSVL.

About this clone itself: Germline and genes: mouse. The CDR3 end falls 1 residue outside the read, so it is completed with the germline J gene. The chain links TRBV26 to TRBJ2-1; no clear D gene. Trimming stripped 2 bases from V and 1 base from J, with 6 bases between. Germline values: CDR1 KGHPV, CDR2 FQNQEV (reference sequence). CDR3 length: 14 residues. The CDR3 bases that were read are TGTGCCAGCAGTCTGGGGAGGAACTATGCTGAGCAGTTC. As protein: CASSLGRNYAEQF. The whole CDR3 protein is CASSLGRNYAEQFF.

Comment on this clone: Mouse germline and gene names are used. The DNA ends 1 residue before the CDR3 does, and the rest of the CDR3 is filled in from the germline J gene. The rearrangement joins TRBV26 to TRBJ2-1; 11 bases align to TRBD2. CDR1 and CDR2 (germline): KGHPV, FQNQEV (reference sequence). V dropped 4 bases and J dropped 3; count of bases not matched to a gene: 5. The CDR3 has 16 amino acids. The chain's CDR3 is CASSPGLGGLYAEQFF. The DNA read from the CDR3 is TGTGCCAGCAGTCCAGGACTGGGGGGTCTCTATGCTGAGCAGTTC.

Concerning this clone: Mouse germline and gene names are used. The read terminates 1 residue before the CDR3 end, so the remaining end is supplied by the germline J gene. The V gene is TRBV3, the J gene TRBJ1-4; D remains ambiguous. Germline lookup yields CDR1 SNHLY and CDR2 FYNGKV (reference sequence). V was shortened by 2 bases and J by 0 bases, with 7 bases between the two germline ends. The CDR3 runs 15 residues. CDR3 residues: CASSLNGVSNERLFF. The CDR3 DNA, read in part, is TGTGCCAGCAGCTTAAACGGGGTTTCCAACGAAAGATTATTT.

On this clone itself: Gene names denote mouse genes. The read is 1 residue too short to cover the CDR3 end, so that end is filled in from the germline J gene. The chain links TRBV13-2 to TRBJ1-4; D is perhaps TRBD1 (5 bases). CDR3 length: 14 residues. From germline, CDR1 is NNHNN and CDR2 SYGAGS (reference sequence). Trimming removed 5 bases at V and 3 bases at J, with 11 bases between. CDR3 protein: CASGPGGTNERLFF. Partial CDR3 DNA: TGTGCCAGCGGCCCCGGGGGGACCAACGAAAGATTATTT.

For this clone: The gene names here belong to mouse. The read falls 1 residue short of the CDR3 end, and the missing part is taken from the germline J gene. The chain links TRBV31 to TRBJ2-5, with 13 bases fitting TRBD2. The germline V gene encodes CDR1 GKSSPN and CDR2 SITVG. The CDR3 totals 16 residues. V shed 3 bases and J 5 bases; nucleotides not matched to a gene: 8. CDR3 region: CAWSQGLGGRGDTQYF. The CDR3 bases that were read are TGTGCCTGGAGCCAAGGACTGGGGGGGCGCGGAGACACCCAGTAC.

A note on this clone: Germline and genes here are mouse. The read gets to within 1 residue of the CDR3 end, and the germline J gene fills in the rest. The chain combines TRBV26 with TRBJ2-7; 7 positions agree with TRBD1. Trimming took 1 base from V and 4 from J; bases not matched to a gene: 4. CDR1 and CDR2 (germline): KGHPV, FQNQEV (reference sequence). This CDR3 is 14 amino acids long. The chain's CDR3 is CASSLYRQGYEQYF. CDR3 bases read: TGTGCCAGCAGTCTGTACAGACAGGGATATGAACAGTAC.

As to this clone: Genes here carry mouse names. The sequence runs out 1 residue before the end of the CDR3; the remainder is reconstructed from the germline J gene. This sequence joins TRBV3 and TRBJ1-4; 11 nucleotides match TRBD1. J lost 6 bases, V lost 6 bases, and 3 bases had no gene match. CDR1 and CDR2 from the germline V gene are SNHLY and FYNGKV (reference sequence). CDR3 size: 14 residues. The CDR3 bases that were read are TGTGCCAGCAGGCCGGGACAGGGGGACGAAAGATTATTT. Residues: CASRPGQGDERLF. Given in full, the CDR3 is CASRPGQGDERLFF.

Of note for this clone: The germline and genes are mouse ones. The read ends 1 residue early relative to the CDR3; the germline J gene fills the gap. The rearrangement joins TRBV13-1 to TRBJ2-2; perhaps TRBD1 as D (6 bases). The CDR3 has 15 residues. The V and J ends lost 5 bases and 0 bases respectively, with 11 bases between them. Germline CDR1 and CDR2: NSHNY and SYGAGN. CDR3 residues: CASREPGANTGQLYF. The CDR3 bases that were read are TGTGCCAGCAGGGAACCAGGGGCAAACACCGGGCAGCTCTAC.